One and the same sample provided the 20 T cell receptor beta chains below, sequenced in a study of blood T cell repertoires in COVID-19. Profiling relied on immunoSEQ multiplex PCR, and the TCRdb table lists in-frame clones only, not all of them. The sample lists fewer than 50,000 clones, roughly 69% occurring once. The material sequenced was peripheral blood. The receptors come from an elderly man with acute or convalescent COVID-19.

The chain joins TRBV2 to TRBJ1-2, with 10 nucleotides matching TRBD1. Trimming at V came to 6 bases and at J to 8 bases, leaving 9 bases not matched to a gene. CDR3 length: 14 residues. Germline V lookup: CDR1 SNHLY, CDR2 FYNNEI. In DNA, the CDR3 is TGTGCCAGCAGCTTGACAGGGGGCGTTCGGGGCTACACCTTC. Protein: CASSLTGGVRGYTF.

This chain uses TRBV30 with TRBJ2-7; D is unclear. CDR3 length: 13 amino acids. Trimming removed 0 bases from V and 3 bases from J, with 9 bases in between. Germline CDR1 GTSNPN, CDR2 SVGIG (reference sequence). The CDR3 DNA is TGTGCCTGGAGTGTACATGGGCTCTACGAGCAGTACTTC. Encoded protein: CAWSVHGLYEQYF.

This clone was counted once. This rearrangement joins TRBV7-2 to TRBJ2-7; 7 nucleotides match TRBD1. Losses at the gene ends were 1 base for V and 2 bases for J; bases not matched to a gene: 8. Germline V gives CDR1 SGHTA, CDR2 FQGNSA. The CDR3 totals 16 residues. CDR3 protein: CASSLVPGQLTYEQYF. The CDR3 DNA is TGTGCCAGCAGCTTAGTCCCGGGACAGCTAACCTACGAGCAGTACTTC.

The chain combines TRBV18 with TRBJ1-2; 7 bases are a match to TRBD1. In germline, CDR1 is KGHSH, CDR2 LQKENI. V shed 2 bases and J 6 bases; nucleotides not matched to a gene: 6. This CDR3 is built from 14 residues. CDR3 sequence reads: CASSPEGQVDGYTF. CDR3 nucleotide sequence: TGTGCCAGCTCACCAGAAGGACAGGTTGATGGCTACACCTTC.

The chain uses TRBV2 and TRBJ2-1; TRBD1 matches 7 bases. J gave up 3 bases and V 4 bases, and 3 bases lay outside the gene matches. Germline V gene lookup returns CDR1 SNHLY and CDR2 FYNNEI. CDR3 size: 14 residues. The CDR3 region is CASSGGGGYNEQFF. CDR3 nucleotides: TGTGCCAGCAGTGGAGGGGGCGGCTACAATGAGCAGTTCTTC. Full variable domain (rest looked up from reference TRBV2 and TRBJ2-1): EPEVTQTPSHQVTQMGQEVILRCVPISNHLYFYWYRQILGQKVEFLVSFYNNEISEKSEIFDDQFSVERPDGSNFTLKIRSTKLEDSAMYFCASSGGGGYNEQFFGPGTRLTVL.

The chain couples TRBV2 to TRBJ2-3, with 13 bases lining up with TRBD2. The germline CDR1 and CDR2 sequences are SNHLY and FYNNEI. The J segment lost 0 bases and the V segment lost 6 bases, leaving 9 bases of the junction unmatched. The CDR3 is made up of 18 amino acids. The CDR3 loop reads CASRWTSGGLTSTDTQYF. The CDR3 region has the DNA TGTGCCAGCAGGTGGACTAGCGGGGGCCTGACTAGCACAGATACGCAGTATTTT.

This clone was seen a handful of times. This chain uses TRBV5-5 with TRBJ2-5; 9 nucleotides line up with TRBD1. In germline, CDR1 is SGHKS, CDR2 YYEKEE (reference sequence). The CDR3 totals 14 residues. The junction had 6 bases not matched to a gene; V was cut back by 5 bases and J by 4 bases. CDR3 nucleotides: TGTGCCAGCAGATTCGGGACAGGGAGAGAGACCCAGTACTTC. Translated, it gives CASRFGTGRETQYF.

The chain combines TRBV7-6 with TRBJ1-2; a possible D gene is TRBD1 (5 bases). The CDR3 sequence is 15 residues long. From germline, CDR1 is SGHVS and CDR2 FNYEAQ. V lost 4 bases and J 4 bases, leaving 16 bases between the germline ends. CDR3 DNA sequence: TGTGCCAGCAGCTCACCCTCTCAGGGCCCCTATGGCTACACCTTC. This translates into CASSSPSQGPYGYTF.

The CDR3: CASSPQDRGGHFVTGELFF. CDR3 sequence (DNA): TGCGCCAGCAGCCCTCAAGACAGGGGTGGCCATTTCGTCACCGGGGAGCTGTTTTTT. This chain uses TRBV5-1 with TRBJ2-2, with 8 bases lining up with TRBD1. The CDR3 runs to 19 residues. V lost 4 bases, J lost 4 bases, and 18 bases stayed unmatched. Germline CDR1 and CDR2: SGHRS and YFSETQ.

This clone was seen once. The chain employs TRBV18 and TRBJ2-7, with 12 positions matching TRBD2. V shed 0 bases and J 3 bases; nucleotides not matched to a gene: 0. This CDR3 has 15 residues. CDR1 and CDR2 (germline): KGHSH, LQKENI. Written as DNA, the CDR3 is TGTGCCAGCTCACCACCGACTAGCGGGGGCTACGAGCAGTACTTC. Protein sequence: CASSPPTSGGYEQYF.

The V gene is TRBV10-1, the J gene TRBJ2-2, with 9 bases that match TRBD2. V dropped 1 base and J dropped 3; count of bases not matched to a gene: 15. The CDR3 totals 20 residues. The V gene's germline CDR1 is WNHNN and CDR2 SYGVQD (reference sequence). The CDR3 sequence is CASSEFAREGLGADTGELFF. CDR3 sequence (DNA): TGCGCCAGCAGTGAGTTTGCGCGGGAGGGCCTCGGAGCGGACACCGGGGAGCTGTTTTTT.

The rearrangement links TRBV18 to TRBJ1-2; D gene uncertain. Germline-derived CDR1 and CDR2 are KGHSH and LQKENI. Trimming left V 5 bases short and J 8 bases short, with 12 bases between. The CDR3 length is 12 residues. As DNA, the CDR3 is TGTGCCAGCTCATCCCCGACAAGGGGCTACACCTTC. It encodes CASSSPTRGYTF.

CDR3 protein: CASSLLQGVNYEQYF. The CDR3 nucleotides read TGTGCCAGCAGCTTACTACAGGGCGTAAACTACGAGCAGTACTTC. The chain uses TRBV11-2 and TRBJ2-7, with D maybe TRBD1 (6 bases). CDR1 and CDR2 (germline): SGHAT, FQNNGV. Trimming pared 2 bases from V and 3 bases from J, leaving 14 bases between. The CDR3 has 15 amino acids.

This chain links TRBV19 with TRBJ1-1, with TRBD1 matching 8 bases. In germline, CDR1 is LNHDA, CDR2 SQIVND (reference sequence). With 1 base clipped from V and 5 bases from J, the junction kept 6 bases outside the gene matches. The CDR3 loop spans 15 amino acids. The CDR3 sequence: CASSIGTDRATEAFF. In DNA form, the CDR3 reads TGTGCCAGTAGTATAGGCACGGACAGGGCTACTGAAGCTTTCTTT.

This clone is a singleton in its sample. The rearrangement links TRBV5-6 to TRBJ1-2, with 7 nucleotides matching TRBD1. CDR3 length equals 13 residues. Unmatched junction bases numbered 4, after V lost 4 bases and J lost 4 bases. Germline V gene data show CDR1 as SGHDT and CDR2 as YYEEEE. CDR3 region: CASSVDRFYGYTF. Here the CDR3 DNA reads TGTGCCAGCAGCGTGGACAGGTTCTATGGCTACACCTTC.

CDR3 region: CASSLAVGLYNSPLHF. CDR3 coding DNA: TGTGCCAGCAGCTTAGCGGTTGGACTCTATAATTCACCCCTCCACTTT. J is TRBJ1-6 and V is TRBV7-2; D gene unclear. The CDR3 loop spans 16 amino acids. Trimming took off 0 bases at V and 3 bases at J, with 9 bases between the two ends. In germline, CDR1 is SGHTA, CDR2 FQGNSA.

This clone was seen a handful of times. The rearrangement uses TRBV20-1 and TRBJ1-5; 11 nucleotides line up with TRBD1. V dropped 3 bases and J dropped 6; count of bases not matched to a gene: 7. Germline V lookup: CDR1 DFQATT, CDR2 SNEGSKA (reference sequence). This CDR3 is built from 15 residues. The CDR3 nucleotides read TGCAGTGCTAGTGAGGGGACAGGGGGAGTTCAGCCCCAGCATTTT. Its translation: CSASEGTGGVQPQHF.

The chain employs TRBV27 and TRBJ2-1; the D gene is possibly TRBD1 (6 bases). The CDR3 spans 15 residues. Germline CDR1 is MNHEY and CDR2 is SMNVEV (reference sequence). Trimming cost V 6 bases and J 4 bases, with 16 bases left between them. The CDR3 sequence: CASRPGTGLYNEQFF. In DNA, the CDR3 is TGTGCCAGCAGACCCGGAACAGGGTTGTACAATGAGCAGTTCTTC.

The chain joins TRBV15 to TRBJ2-1, with 9 bases matching TRBD2. This CDR3 has 16 residues. The germline gives CDR1 LNHNV, CDR2 YYDKDF (reference sequence). V shed 2 bases and J 5 bases; nucleotides not matched to a gene: 7. For the CDR3, the DNA is TGTGCCACCAGCAGACTTAGCGGGAGAATCGACAATGAGCAGTTCTTC. It specifies CATSRLSGRIDNEQFF.

The gene calls are TRBV19 and TRBJ2-1; 11 bases line up with TRBD1. Germline V gene sequence: CDR1 LNHDA, CDR2 SQIVND (reference sequence). J was trimmed by 7 bases and V by 1 base; bases with no gene match: 6. The CDR3 has 16 amino acids. The CDR3 DNA follows: TGTGCCAGTAGTATAGTCGGACAGGGGGCGCGTAATGAGCAGTTCTTC. Protein product: CASSIVGQGARNEQFF.